These 4 T cell receptor beta chains were sequenced from one sample in a study of response to subunit inactivated influenza vaccine. TCRdb recomputed calls from the RT-PCR reads with MiXCR, one row per CDR3 protein. The table shows more than 450,000 distinct CDR3 sequences, with 10% to 15% occurring only once. The sequencing used PBMCs from blood, collected on the day of vaccination. These receptors were collected from a man aged 50-59 years who received an inactivated influenza vaccine.

This chain links TRBV12-3 or TRBV12-4 with TRBJ2-3, with 10 bases lining up with TRBD2. J was trimmed by 6 bases and V by 7 bases; bases with no gene match: 7. The CDR3 is 14 residues long. CDR3 sequence reads: CASTKRGGWDTQYF. CDR3 nucleotides: TGTGCCAGCACCAAGCGGGGGGGCTGGGATACGCAGTATTTT.

Comments on this clonotype: Mismatch with germline at one junction end may stem from a read error. The chain links TRBV7-7 to TRBJ2-7, with 9 bases that match TRBD1. This CDR3 spans 14 amino acids. The germline gives CDR1 SSHAT, CDR2 FNYEAQ (reference sequence). CDR3 sequence reads: CASSRRTGEYEQYF. DNA of the CDR3: TGTGCTAGCAGCCGACGGACAGGGGAATACGAGCAGTACTTC.

The rearrangement uses TRBV5-1 and TRBJ2-7; 9 bases fit TRBD2. The germline V gene encodes CDR1 SGHRS and CDR2 YFSETQ. V dropped 10 bases and J dropped 6; count of bases not matched to a gene: 11. The CDR3 runs to 13 residues. This CDR3 reads CADPGGRALEQYF. The CDR3 nucleotides are TGCGCCGACCCTGGCGGGAGGGCCCTCGAGCAGTACTTC. The variable domain in full, completed from reference TRBV5-1 and TRBJ2-7, reads KAGVTQTPRYLIKTRGQQVTLSCSPISGHRSVSWYQQTPGQGLQFLFEYFSETQRNKGNFPGRFSGRQFSNSRSEMNVSTLELGDSALYLCADPGGRALEQYFGPGTRLTVT.

This chain uses TRBV5-6 with TRBJ2-7, with 7 bases lining up with TRBD1. Trimming took 0 bases from V and 7 from J; bases not matched to a gene: 10. The CDR3 is made up of 15 amino acids. Germline CDR1 reads SGHDT; CDR2 reads YYEEEE. Here the CDR3 reads CASSLDPGGRWEQYF. CDR3 nucleotides: TGTGCCAGCAGCTTGGACCCAGGGGGACGGTGGGAGCAGTACTTC. Drawing the rest from reference TRBV5-6 and TRBJ2-7, the complete variable domain is DAGVTQSPTHLIKTRGQQVTLRCSPKSGHDTVSWYQQALGQGPQFIFQYYEEEERQRGNFPDRFSGHQFPNYSSELNVNALLLGDSALYLCASSLDPGGRWEQYFGPGTRLTVT.